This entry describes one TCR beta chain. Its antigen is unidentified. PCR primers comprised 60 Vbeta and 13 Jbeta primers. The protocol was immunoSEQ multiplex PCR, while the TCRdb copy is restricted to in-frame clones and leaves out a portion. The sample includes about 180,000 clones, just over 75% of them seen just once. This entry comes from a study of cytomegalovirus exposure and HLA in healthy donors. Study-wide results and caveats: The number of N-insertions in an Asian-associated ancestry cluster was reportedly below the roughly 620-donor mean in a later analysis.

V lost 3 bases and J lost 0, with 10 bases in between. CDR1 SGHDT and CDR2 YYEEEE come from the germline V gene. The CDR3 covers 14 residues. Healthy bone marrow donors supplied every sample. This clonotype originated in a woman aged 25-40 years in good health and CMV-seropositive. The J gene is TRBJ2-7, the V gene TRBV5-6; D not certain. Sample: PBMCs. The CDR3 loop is CASSSLSSSYEQYF. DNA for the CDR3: TGTGCCAGCAGCTCGCTTTCCAGCTCCTACGAGCAGTACTTC.